These 19 T cell receptor beta chains were sequenced from one sample in a study of T cells in Graves' hyperthyroidism and ophthalmopathy. Amplified TCR beta CDR3 regions came from RNA transcripts. The HTBI primer set drove a first-round RT-PCR of the TCR CDR3. TCRdb ran MiXCR on the multiplex PCR reads and lists one entry per CDR3 protein. The sample records a few hundred thousand distinct CDR3 sequences, about 15% being singletons. The sequencing input was blood. These receptors all stem from a woman between 40 and 50 years old with Graves' hyperthyroidism.

This rearrangement joins TRBV19 to TRBJ1-4, with D hard to call. The CDR3 loop spans 14 amino acids. With 3 bases removed from V and 0 bases from J, the gap between germline ends came to 5 bases. CDR1 LNHDA and CDR2 SQIVND come from the germline V gene (reference sequence). Here the CDR3 DNA reads TGTGCCAGTAGTATGCAGGCAACTAATGAAAAACTGTTTTTT. Encoded protein: CASSMQATNEKLFF. Supplemented by reference TRBV19 and TRBJ1-4, the full variable domain reads DGGITQSPKYLFRKEGQNVTLSCEQNLNHDAMYWYRQDPGQGLRLIYYSQIVNDFQKGDIAEGYSVSREKKESFPLTVTSAQKNPTAFYLCASSMQATNEKLFFGSGTQLSVL.

This clonotype was seen many times. V is TRBV20-1 and J is TRBJ2-7; D is ambiguous. The length of the CDR3 is 11 residues. Germline assignment: CDR1 DFQATT and CDR2 SNEGSKA (reference sequence). The V end lost 5 bases, the J end lost 3 bases, and 8 bases lay between the germline ends. The CDR3 bases are TGCAGTGCTCCAGAGGACTACGAGCAGTACTTC. Translated: CSAPEDYEQYF.

The chain has TRBV5-8 and TRBJ2-7, with TRBD1 as a possible D gene (5 bases). The CDR3 totals 14 residues. The V end was cut by 1 base, the J end by 5 bases, with 13 bases between. Germline CDR1 reads SGHTS; CDR2 reads YDEGEE. This CDR3 reads CASSLPPGSHEQYF. CDR3 bases: TGTGCCAGCAGCTTGCCCCCAGGGTCCCACGAGCAGTACTTC.

This clonotype has just a few counts. The chain combines TRBV2 with TRBJ2-3; 12 bases agree with TRBD1. There are 18 residues in the CDR3. Losses at the gene ends were 4 bases for V and 5 bases for J; bases not matched to a gene: 13. Germline CDR1 and CDR2: SNHLY and FYNNEI. The CDR3 sequence: CASSARPRDRGPIDTQYF. The CDR3 DNA follows: TGTGCCAGCAGTGCAAGGCCCCGGGACAGGGGGCCGATAGATACGCAGTATTTT.

This clonotype was detected a few times. This sequence joins TRBV10-1 and TRBJ1-2, with D unresolved. V lost 5 bases and J lost 8, with 18 bases in between. Germline-derived CDR1 and CDR2 are WNHNN and SYGVQD (reference sequence). This CDR3 spans 14 amino acids. For the CDR3, the DNA is TGCGCCAGCAGTCTGCGGCAGCTCCTGGCGGGCTACACCTTC. It codes for CASSLRQLLAGYTF.

This clonotype came up many times. The chain employs TRBV2 and TRBJ1-2, with D maybe TRBD1 (5 bases). This CDR3 contains 16 residues. The V end lost 5 bases, the J end lost 0 bases, and 16 bases lay between the germline ends. CDR1 and CDR2 from the germline V gene are SNHLY and FYNNEI. DNA for the CDR3: TGTGCCAGCAGTCACCTTCTAGGGGAAGCTAACTATGGCTACACCTTC. Residues: CASSHLLGEANYGYTF.

This clonotype has at least ten counts. This chain links TRBV9 with TRBJ2-3; 8 nucleotides line up with TRBD2. V shed 0 bases and J 4 bases; nucleotides not matched to a gene: 7. CDR1 is SGDLS and CDR2 is YYNGEE in the germline V gene. The CDR3 is 16 amino acids. The DNA of the CDR3 is TGTGCCAGCAGCGTAGATGCGGGAGGAGGGGCAGATACGCAGTATTTT. Amino acid sequence: CASSVDAGGGADTQYF.

The rearrangement joins TRBV28 to TRBJ2-5; no firm D call. V was pared by 3 bases and J by 2 bases, with 13 bases between. Germline V gene sequence: CDR1 MDHEN, CDR2 SYDVKM. This CDR3 is built from 15 residues. CDR3 sequence (DNA): TGTGCCAGCAGTTTGTACCAGATTTCTCAAGAGACCCAGTACTTC. It specifies CASSLYQISQETQYF.

About this clonotype itself: The CDR3 does not end in the conserved phenylalanine or tryptophan, so this is likely a read error. The chain uses TRBV5-1 and TRBJ1-1, with D possibly being TRBD1 (5 bases). This CDR3 spans 16 amino acids. The germline V gene encodes CDR1 SGHRS and CDR2 YFSETQ. V was clipped by 3 bases and J by 1 base, with 16 bases between them. This chain's CDR3 is CASSYGVGTKNTEAFL. CDR3 sequence (DNA): TGCGCCAGCAGCTATGGGGTTGGGACTAAGAACACTGAAGCTTTCTTA.

At least ten counts were recorded for this clonotype. The chain uses TRBV7-9 and TRBJ2-1; 13 bases match TRBD2. The germline V gene has CDR1 SEHNR and CDR2 FQNEAQ (reference sequence). Trimming took 5 bases from V and 8 from J; bases not matched to a gene: 12. This CDR3 is built from 17 residues. CDR3 in amino acids: CASSIGLAGVHWHEQFF. CDR3 DNA sequence: TGTGCCAGCAGCATCGGACTAGCGGGAGTCCATTGGCATGAGCAGTTCTTC.

This clonotype was detected only a few times. The chain joins TRBV9 to TRBJ2-6; either TRBD1 or TRBD2 may fit D (5 bases each). The CDR3 has 17 amino acids. From germline, CDR1 is SGDLS and CDR2 YYNGEE. The V gene lost 3 bases and the J gene lost 1 base, with 14 bases spanning the gap. Here the CDR3 DNA reads TGTGCCAGCAGCGGCCGGGACGGAATTTCTGGGGCCAACGTCCTGACTTTC. Encoded protein: CASSGRDGISGANVLTF.

This clonotype was recorded at least ten times. The V and J genes are TRBV27 and TRBJ1-1; 8 nucleotides match TRBD1. The CDR3 is 15 residues long. V dropped 0 bases and J dropped 3; count of bases not matched to a gene: 3. Germline loops: CDR1 MNHEY, CDR2 SMNVEV (reference sequence). CDR3: CASSLSSGGYTEAFF. The CDR3 nucleotides are TGTGCCAGCAGTTTATCGTCAGGGGGCTACACTGAAGCTTTCTTT.

This clonotype has ten or more counts. CDR3 loop: CASSYSGTTGELFF. The DNA of the CDR3 is TGTGCCAGCAGTTACAGCGGGACGACCGGGGAGCTGTTTTTT. The V call is TRBV6-5, the J call TRBJ2-2; 7 positions agree with TRBD2. CDR3 size: 14 residues. The germline V gene has CDR1 MNHEY and CDR2 SVGAGI. After removal of 2 bases from V and 5 bases from J, the junction contained 2 bases not matched to a gene.

At least ten counts were recorded for this clonotype. The chain couples TRBV29-1 to TRBJ1-1; no reliable D call. CDR1 SQVTM and CDR2 ANQGSEA come from the germline V gene. The V end lost 7 bases, the J end lost 5 bases, and 11 bases lay between the germline ends. This CDR3 region has 11 residues. CDR3 protein: CSASWETEAFF. The CDR3 DNA follows: TGCAGCGCCTCATGGGAAACTGAAGCTTTCTTT.

The CDR3 loop reads CASSAFRGTDTQYF. The CDR3 nucleotides read TGTGCCAGCAGTGCCTTCAGGGGAACAGATACGCAGTATTTT. The chain uses TRBV27 and TRBJ2-3; a possible D gene is TRBD1 (6 bases). This CDR3 region has 14 residues. The V end was cut by 5 bases, the J end by 3 bases, with 12 bases between. Germline V gene sequence: CDR1 MNHEY, CDR2 SMNVEV (reference sequence).

The sample holds many counts of this clonotype. Here the CDR3 reads CASRREMNTEAFF. In DNA, the CDR3 is TGCGCCAGCAGAAGAGAAATGAACACTGAAGCTTTCTTT. This chain joins TRBV5-1 and TRBJ1-1, with D unresolved. Germline CDR1 SGHRS, CDR2 YFSETQ. The ends were cut back, 5 bases at V and 0 bases at J, with 8 bases in the middle. This CDR3 spans 13 amino acids.

The chain employs TRBV7-8 and TRBJ2-6; D gene unclear. With 4 bases removed from V and 1 base from J, the gap between germline ends came to 5 bases. The CDR3 length is 14 residues. Germline V gene sequence: CDR1 SGHVS, CDR2 FQNEAQ. The chain's CDR3 is CASSSGSGANVLTF. As DNA, the CDR3 is TGTGCCAGCAGCTCGGGTTCTGGGGCCAACGTCCTGACTTTC.

The sample holds a few counts of this clonotype. The chain carries TRBV27 and TRBJ2-2, with D perhaps matching TRBD2 (5 bases). V was pared by 1 base and J by 3 bases, with 21 bases between. Germline V gene data show CDR1 as MNHEY and CDR2 as SMNVEV (reference sequence). The CDR3 consists of 19 residues. CDR3 in amino acids: CASSLFLDLTNHHTGELFF. For the CDR3, the DNA is TGTGCCAGCAGTTTATTTCTGGACTTGACGAACCACCACACCGGGGAGCTGTTTTTT.

This clonotype was counted many times. V and J are TRBV20-1 and TRBJ1-1; no clear D. V was trimmed by 4 bases and J by 0 bases, leaving 9 bases between them. Per germline, CDR1 DFQATT and CDR2 SNEGSKA (reference sequence). The CDR3 has 13 amino acids. CDR3 in amino acids: CSAMTYMNTEAFF. The CDR3 DNA follows: TGCAGTGCTATGACATACATGAACACTGAAGCTTTCTTT.